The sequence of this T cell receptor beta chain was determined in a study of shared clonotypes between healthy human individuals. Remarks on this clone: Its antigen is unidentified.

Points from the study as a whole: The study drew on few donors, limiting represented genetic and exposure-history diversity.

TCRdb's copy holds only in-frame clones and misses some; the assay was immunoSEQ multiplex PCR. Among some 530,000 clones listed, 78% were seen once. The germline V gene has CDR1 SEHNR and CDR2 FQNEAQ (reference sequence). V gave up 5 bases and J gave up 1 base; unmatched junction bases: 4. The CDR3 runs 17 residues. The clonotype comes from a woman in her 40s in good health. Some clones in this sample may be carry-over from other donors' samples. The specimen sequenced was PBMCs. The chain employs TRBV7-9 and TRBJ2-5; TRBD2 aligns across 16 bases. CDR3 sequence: CASSPGLAGGTQETQYF. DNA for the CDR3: TGTGCCAGCAGCCCGGGACTAGCGGGAGGGACCCAAGAGACCCAGTACTTC.